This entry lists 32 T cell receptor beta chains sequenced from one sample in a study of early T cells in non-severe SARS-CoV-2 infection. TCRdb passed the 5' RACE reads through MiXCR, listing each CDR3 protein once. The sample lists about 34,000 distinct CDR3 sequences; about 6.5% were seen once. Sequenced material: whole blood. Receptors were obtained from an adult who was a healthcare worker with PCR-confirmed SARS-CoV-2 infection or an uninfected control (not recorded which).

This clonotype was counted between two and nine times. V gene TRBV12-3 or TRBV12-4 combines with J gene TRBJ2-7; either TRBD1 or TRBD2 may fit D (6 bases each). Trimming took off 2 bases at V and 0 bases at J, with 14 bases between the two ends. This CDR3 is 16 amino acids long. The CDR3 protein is CASSLRGARASYEQYF. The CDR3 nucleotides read TGTGCCAGCAGTTTAAGGGGGGCCAGGGCCTCCTACGAGCAGTACTTC.

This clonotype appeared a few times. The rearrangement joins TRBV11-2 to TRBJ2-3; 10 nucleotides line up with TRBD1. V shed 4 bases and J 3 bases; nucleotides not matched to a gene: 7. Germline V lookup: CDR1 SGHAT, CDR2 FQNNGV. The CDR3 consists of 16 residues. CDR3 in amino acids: CASSSRDRGLTDTQYF. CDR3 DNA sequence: TGTGCCAGCAGCTCCCGGGACAGGGGCTTAACAGATACGCAGTATTTT.

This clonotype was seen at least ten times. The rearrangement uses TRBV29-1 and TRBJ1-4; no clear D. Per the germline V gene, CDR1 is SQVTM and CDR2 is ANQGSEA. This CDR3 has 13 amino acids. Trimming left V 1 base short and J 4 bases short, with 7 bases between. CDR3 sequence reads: CSVEVNLNEKLFF. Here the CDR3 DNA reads TGCAGCGTTGAAGTTAACCTTAATGAAAAACTGTTTTTT.

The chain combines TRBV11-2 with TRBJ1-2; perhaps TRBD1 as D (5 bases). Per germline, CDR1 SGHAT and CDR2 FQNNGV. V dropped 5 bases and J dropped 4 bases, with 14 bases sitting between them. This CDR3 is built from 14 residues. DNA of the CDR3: TGTGCCAGCAGCCCCCGAGGGGAGGGCTATGGCTACACCTTC. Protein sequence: CASSPRGEGYGYTF.

CDR3 nucleotides: TGTGCCAGTAGTATATTCGCCGGGGAGCTGTTTTTT. Translated, it gives CASSIFAGELFF. The rearrangement uses TRBV19 and TRBJ2-2, with unresolved D. Per the germline V gene, CDR1 is LNHDA and CDR2 is SQIVND (reference sequence). The V end lost 2 bases, the J end lost 6 bases, and 4 bases lay between the germline ends. The CDR3 covers 12 residues. The full variable domain, with the rest looked up from reference TRBV19 and TRBJ2-2, is DGGITQSPKYLFRKEGQNVTLSCEQNLNHDAMYWYRQDPGQGLRLIYYSQIVNDFQKGDIAEGYSVSREKKESFPLTVTSAQKNPTAFYLCASSIFAGELFFGEGSRLTVL.

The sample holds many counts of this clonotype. CDR3 sequence (DNA): TGTGCCAGCAGTAAGCGGGGGGGCTTCGGTGAGCAGTTCTTC. Its protein product is CASSKRGGFGEQFF. This sequence joins TRBV6-2 or TRBV6-3 and TRBJ2-1, with 10 bases matching TRBD2. There are 14 residues in the CDR3. V lost 5 bases and J lost 9; bases outside the gene matches: 7. Germline V gene data show CDR1 as MNHEY and CDR2 as SVGEGT.

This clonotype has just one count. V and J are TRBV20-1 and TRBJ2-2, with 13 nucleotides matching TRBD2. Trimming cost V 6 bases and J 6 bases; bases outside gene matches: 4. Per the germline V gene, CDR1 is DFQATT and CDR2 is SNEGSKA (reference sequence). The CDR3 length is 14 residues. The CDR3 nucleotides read TGCAGTGCGACCGGGACTAGCGGGGCCGGGGAGCTGTTTTTT. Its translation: CSATGTSGAGELFF.

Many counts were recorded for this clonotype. CDR3 in amino acids: CASSQGGTGQSNQPQHF. The CDR3 DNA sequence: TGTGCCAGCAGCCAAGGGGGAACAGGGCAAAGCAATCAGCCCCAGCATTTT. The rearrangement joins TRBV3-2 to TRBJ1-5; TRBD1, the table's D call, was not compared with the DNA. TRBV3-2 is flagged as a pseudogene. The CDR3 sequence is 17 residues long.

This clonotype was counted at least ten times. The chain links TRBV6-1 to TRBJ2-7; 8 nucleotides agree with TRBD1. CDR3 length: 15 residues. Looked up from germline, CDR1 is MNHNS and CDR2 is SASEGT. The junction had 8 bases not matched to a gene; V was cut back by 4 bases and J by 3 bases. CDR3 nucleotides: TGTGCCAGCAGTGCTGCGGGGACAGGTAACTACGAGCAGTACTTC. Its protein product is CASSAAGTGNYEQYF.

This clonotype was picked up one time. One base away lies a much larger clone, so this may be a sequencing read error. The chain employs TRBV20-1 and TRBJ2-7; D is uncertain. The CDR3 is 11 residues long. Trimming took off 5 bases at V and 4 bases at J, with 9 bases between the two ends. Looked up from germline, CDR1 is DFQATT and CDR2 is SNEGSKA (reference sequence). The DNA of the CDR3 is TGCAGTGCTCCCGTTTGTTACGAGCAGTACTTC. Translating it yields CSAPVCYEQYF.

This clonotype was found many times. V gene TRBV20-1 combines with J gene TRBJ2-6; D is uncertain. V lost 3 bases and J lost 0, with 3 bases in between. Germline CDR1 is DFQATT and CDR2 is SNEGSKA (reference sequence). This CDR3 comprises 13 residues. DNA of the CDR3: TGCAGTGCTAGGAGCTCTGGGGCCAACGTCCTGACTTTC. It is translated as CSARSSGANVLTF.

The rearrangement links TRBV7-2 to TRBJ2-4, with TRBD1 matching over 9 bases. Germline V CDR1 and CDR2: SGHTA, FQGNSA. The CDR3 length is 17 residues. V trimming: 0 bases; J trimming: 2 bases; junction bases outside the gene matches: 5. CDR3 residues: CASSLAGTGKTKNIQYF. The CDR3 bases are TGTGCCAGCAGCTTAGCAGGGACAGGGAAAACCAAAAACATTCAGTACTTC.

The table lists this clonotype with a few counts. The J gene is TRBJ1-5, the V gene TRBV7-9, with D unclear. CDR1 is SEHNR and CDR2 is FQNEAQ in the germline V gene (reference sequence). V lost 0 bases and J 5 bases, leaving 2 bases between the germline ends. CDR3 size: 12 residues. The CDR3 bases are TGTGCCAGCAGCTTAGCAGATCAGCCCCAGCATTTT. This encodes CASSLADQPQHF.

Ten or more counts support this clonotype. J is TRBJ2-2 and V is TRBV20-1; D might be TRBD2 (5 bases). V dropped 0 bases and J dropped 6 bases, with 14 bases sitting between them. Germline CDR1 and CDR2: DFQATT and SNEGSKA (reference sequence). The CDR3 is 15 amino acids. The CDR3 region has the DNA TGCAGTGCTAGAGATGGAGGAGTCGAAGCCGGGGAGCTGTTTTTT. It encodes CSARDGGVEAGELFF.

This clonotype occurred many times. CDR3 coding DNA: TGTGCCAGCAGCTTACGTCCCCGCCCAGAGCCTGGAAACACCATATATTTT. This translates into CASSLRPRPEPGNTIYF. This sequence joins TRBV7-2 and TRBJ1-3; D remains ambiguous. There are 17 residues in the CDR3. Germline V gene data show CDR1 as SGHTA and CDR2 as FQGNSA. V gave up 2 bases and J gave up 2 bases, with 16 bases separating them.

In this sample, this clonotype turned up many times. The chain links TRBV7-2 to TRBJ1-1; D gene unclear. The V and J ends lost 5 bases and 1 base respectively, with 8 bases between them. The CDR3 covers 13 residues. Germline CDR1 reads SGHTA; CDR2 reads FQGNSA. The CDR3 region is CASSPTANTEAFF. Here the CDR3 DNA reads TGTGCCAGCAGCCCTACAGCGAACACTGAAGCTTTCTTT.

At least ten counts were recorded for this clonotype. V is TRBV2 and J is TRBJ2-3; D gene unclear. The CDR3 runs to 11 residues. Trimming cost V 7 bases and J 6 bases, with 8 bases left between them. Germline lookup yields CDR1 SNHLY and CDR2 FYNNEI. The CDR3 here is CASTSKDTQYF. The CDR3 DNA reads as TGTGCCAGCACTAGTAAGGATACGCAGTATTTT. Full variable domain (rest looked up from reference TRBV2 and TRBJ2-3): EPEVTQTPSHQVTQMGQEVILRCVPISNHLYFYWYRQILGQKVEFLVSFYNNEISEKSEIFDDQFSVERPDGSNFTLKIRSTKLEDSAMYFCASTSKDTQYFGPGTRLTVL.

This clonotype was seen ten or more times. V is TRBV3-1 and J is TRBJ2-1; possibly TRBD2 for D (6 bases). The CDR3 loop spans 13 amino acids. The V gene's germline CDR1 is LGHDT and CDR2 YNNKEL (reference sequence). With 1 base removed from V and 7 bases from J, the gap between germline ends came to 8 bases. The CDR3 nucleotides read TGTGCCAGCAGCCAAGTGACTAGAAATGAGCAGTTCTTC. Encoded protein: CASSQVTRNEQFF.

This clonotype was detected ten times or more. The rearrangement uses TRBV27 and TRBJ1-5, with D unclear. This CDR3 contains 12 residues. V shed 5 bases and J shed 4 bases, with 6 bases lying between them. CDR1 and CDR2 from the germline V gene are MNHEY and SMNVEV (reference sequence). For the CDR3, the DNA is TGTGCCAGCAGTATGAGAAATCAGCCCCAGCATTTT. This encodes CASSMRNQPQHF.

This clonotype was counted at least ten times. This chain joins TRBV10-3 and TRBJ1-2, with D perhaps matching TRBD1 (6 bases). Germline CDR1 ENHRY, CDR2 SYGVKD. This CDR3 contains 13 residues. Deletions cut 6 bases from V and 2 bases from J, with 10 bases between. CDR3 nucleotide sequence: TGTGCCATCAGCGTGGACAGCAACTATGGCTACACCTTC. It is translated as CAISVDSNYGYTF.

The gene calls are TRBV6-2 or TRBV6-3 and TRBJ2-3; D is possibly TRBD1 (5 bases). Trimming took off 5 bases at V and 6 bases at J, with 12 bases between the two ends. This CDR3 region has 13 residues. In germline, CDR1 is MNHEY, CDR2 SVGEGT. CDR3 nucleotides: TGTGCCAGCAGTCGACAGCGCTGGGATACGCAGTATTTT. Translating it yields CASSRQRWDTQYF.

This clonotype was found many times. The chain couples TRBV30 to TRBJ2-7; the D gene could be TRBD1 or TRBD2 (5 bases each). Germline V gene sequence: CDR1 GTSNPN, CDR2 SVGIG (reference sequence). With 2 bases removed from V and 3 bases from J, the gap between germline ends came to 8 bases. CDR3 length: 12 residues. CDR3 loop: CAWSRDRYEQYF. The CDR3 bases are TGTGCCTGGAGTCGGGACCGCTACGAGCAGTACTTC.

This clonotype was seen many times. The CDR3 DNA reads as TGTGCCAGCAGTACAGGGATCTCTGGAAACACCATATATTTT. Amino acid sequence: CASSTGISGNTIYF. V usage is TRBV11-2 and J usage is TRBJ1-3; TRBD1 might be the D (6 bases). The germline V gene has CDR1 SGHAT and CDR2 FQNNGV. V lost 6 bases and J lost 0, with 9 bases in between. The CDR3 is made up of 14 amino acids.

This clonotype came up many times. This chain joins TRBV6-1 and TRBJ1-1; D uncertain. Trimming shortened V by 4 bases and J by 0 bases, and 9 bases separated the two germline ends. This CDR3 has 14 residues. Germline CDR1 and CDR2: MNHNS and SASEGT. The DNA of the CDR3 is TGTGCCAGCAGTGTGGCCCCAATGAACACTGAAGCTTTCTTT. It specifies CASSVAPMNTEAFF.

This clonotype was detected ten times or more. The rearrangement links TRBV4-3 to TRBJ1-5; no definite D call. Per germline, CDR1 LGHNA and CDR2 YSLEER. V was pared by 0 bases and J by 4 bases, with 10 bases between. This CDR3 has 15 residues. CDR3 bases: TGCGCCAGCAGCCAAGATCCAAGGAAAAATCAGCCCCAGCATTTT. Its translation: CASSQDPRKNQPQHF.

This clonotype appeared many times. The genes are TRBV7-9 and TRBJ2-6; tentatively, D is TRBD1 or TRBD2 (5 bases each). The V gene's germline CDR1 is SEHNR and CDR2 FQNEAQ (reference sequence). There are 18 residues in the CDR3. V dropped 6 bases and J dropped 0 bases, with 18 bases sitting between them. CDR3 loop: CASSSGAGPNSGANVLTF. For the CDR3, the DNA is TGTGCCAGCAGTTCCGGGGCAGGGCCGAACTCTGGGGCCAACGTCCTGACTTTC.

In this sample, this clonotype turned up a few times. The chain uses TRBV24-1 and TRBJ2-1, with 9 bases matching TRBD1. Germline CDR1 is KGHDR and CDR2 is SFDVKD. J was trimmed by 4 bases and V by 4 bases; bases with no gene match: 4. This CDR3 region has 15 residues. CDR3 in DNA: TGTGCCACCAGTGAGGCCGGGACAGGGTACAATGAGCAGTTCTTC. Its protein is CATSEAGTGYNEQFF.

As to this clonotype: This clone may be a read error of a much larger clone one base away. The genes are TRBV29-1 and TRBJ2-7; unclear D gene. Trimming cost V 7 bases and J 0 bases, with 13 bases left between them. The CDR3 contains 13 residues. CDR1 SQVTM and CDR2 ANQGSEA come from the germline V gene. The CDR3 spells CSDYSTNSYEQYF. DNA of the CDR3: TGCAGCGACTACAGTACCAACTCCTACGAGCAGTACTTC.

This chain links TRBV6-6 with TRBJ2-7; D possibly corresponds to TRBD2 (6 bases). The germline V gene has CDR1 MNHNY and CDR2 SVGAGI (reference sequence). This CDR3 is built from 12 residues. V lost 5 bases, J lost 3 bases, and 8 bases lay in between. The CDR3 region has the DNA TGTGCCAGCAGTGGACTATTCTACGAGCAGTACTTC. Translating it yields CASSGLFYEQYF.

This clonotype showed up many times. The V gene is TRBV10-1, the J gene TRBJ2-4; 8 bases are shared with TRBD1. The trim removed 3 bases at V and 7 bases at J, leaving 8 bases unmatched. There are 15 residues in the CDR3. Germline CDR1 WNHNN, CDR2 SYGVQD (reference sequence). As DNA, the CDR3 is TGCGCCAGCAGTGATGGAGGGACAGGAGTGAACATTCAGTACTTC. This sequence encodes CASSDGGTGVNIQYF.

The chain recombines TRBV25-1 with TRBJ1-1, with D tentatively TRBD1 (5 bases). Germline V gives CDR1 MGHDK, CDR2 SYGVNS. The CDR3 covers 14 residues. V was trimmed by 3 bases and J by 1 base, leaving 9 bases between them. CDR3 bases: TGTGCCAGCAGTGAGGCAGGGTGGAACACTGAAGCTTTCTTT. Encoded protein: CASSEAGWNTEAFF.

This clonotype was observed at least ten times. CDR3 loop: CASSFRGSTTGELFF. For the CDR3, the DNA is TGTGCCAGCAGTTTTCGGGGGTCGACCACCGGGGAGCTGTTTTTT. This chain links TRBV28 with TRBJ2-2, with D maybe TRBD2 (6 bases). The germline V gene encodes CDR1 MDHEN and CDR2 SYDVKM. The CDR3 sequence is 15 residues long. V lost 3 bases to trimming and J lost 4 bases, with 12 bases between them.